This T cell receptor beta chain was observed in a study of T cells in Graves' hyperthyroidism and ophthalmopathy. Study-wide points: Peripheral blood also featured most of the thyroid clonotypes expanded above 0.001.

V lost 3 bases and J lost 3, with 9 bases in between. This CDR3 spans 13 amino acids. CDR1 and CDR2 from the germline V gene are SGHDN and FVKESK. In this sample, this clonotype turned up many times. The antigen is undetermined. Clinical symptoms, serum thyroxine, TRAb, thyroid ultrasound and orbital computed tomography established diagnosis. This sample holds PBMCs from roughly 10 ml fresh peripheral blood. RNA transcripts gave rise to amplified TCR beta CDR3 regions. HTBI primers were the set used in a first-round RT-PCR of the TCR CDR3. Each CDR3 protein gets one entry after TCRdb re-called the multiplex PCR reads with MiXCR. The sample lists about 640,000 distinct CDR3 sequences, roughly 20% occurring once.

This receptor was taken from a man aged 25 to 40 with Graves' ophthalmopathy. The sample was blood. The chain is built from TRBV14 and TRBJ2-7; no definite D call. This chain's CDR3 is CASSHVSNYEQYF. CDR3 in DNA: TGTGCCAGCAGCCACGTTTCCAACTACGAGCAGTACTTC.